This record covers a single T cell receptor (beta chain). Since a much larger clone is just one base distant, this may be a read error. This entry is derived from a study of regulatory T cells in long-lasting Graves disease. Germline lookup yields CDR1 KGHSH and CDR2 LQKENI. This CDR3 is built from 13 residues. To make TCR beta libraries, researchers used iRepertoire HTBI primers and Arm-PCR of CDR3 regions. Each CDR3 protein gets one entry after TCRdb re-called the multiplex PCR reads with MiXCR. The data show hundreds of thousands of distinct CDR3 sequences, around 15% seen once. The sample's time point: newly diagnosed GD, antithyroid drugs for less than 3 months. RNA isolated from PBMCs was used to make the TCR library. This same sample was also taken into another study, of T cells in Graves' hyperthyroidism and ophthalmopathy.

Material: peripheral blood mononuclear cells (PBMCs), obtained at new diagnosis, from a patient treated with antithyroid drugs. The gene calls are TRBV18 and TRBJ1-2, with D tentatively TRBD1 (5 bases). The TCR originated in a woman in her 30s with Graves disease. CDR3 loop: CASSPGALGGCTF. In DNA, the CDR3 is TGTGCCAGCTCACCAGGGGCCCTGGGTGGCTGCACCTTC.